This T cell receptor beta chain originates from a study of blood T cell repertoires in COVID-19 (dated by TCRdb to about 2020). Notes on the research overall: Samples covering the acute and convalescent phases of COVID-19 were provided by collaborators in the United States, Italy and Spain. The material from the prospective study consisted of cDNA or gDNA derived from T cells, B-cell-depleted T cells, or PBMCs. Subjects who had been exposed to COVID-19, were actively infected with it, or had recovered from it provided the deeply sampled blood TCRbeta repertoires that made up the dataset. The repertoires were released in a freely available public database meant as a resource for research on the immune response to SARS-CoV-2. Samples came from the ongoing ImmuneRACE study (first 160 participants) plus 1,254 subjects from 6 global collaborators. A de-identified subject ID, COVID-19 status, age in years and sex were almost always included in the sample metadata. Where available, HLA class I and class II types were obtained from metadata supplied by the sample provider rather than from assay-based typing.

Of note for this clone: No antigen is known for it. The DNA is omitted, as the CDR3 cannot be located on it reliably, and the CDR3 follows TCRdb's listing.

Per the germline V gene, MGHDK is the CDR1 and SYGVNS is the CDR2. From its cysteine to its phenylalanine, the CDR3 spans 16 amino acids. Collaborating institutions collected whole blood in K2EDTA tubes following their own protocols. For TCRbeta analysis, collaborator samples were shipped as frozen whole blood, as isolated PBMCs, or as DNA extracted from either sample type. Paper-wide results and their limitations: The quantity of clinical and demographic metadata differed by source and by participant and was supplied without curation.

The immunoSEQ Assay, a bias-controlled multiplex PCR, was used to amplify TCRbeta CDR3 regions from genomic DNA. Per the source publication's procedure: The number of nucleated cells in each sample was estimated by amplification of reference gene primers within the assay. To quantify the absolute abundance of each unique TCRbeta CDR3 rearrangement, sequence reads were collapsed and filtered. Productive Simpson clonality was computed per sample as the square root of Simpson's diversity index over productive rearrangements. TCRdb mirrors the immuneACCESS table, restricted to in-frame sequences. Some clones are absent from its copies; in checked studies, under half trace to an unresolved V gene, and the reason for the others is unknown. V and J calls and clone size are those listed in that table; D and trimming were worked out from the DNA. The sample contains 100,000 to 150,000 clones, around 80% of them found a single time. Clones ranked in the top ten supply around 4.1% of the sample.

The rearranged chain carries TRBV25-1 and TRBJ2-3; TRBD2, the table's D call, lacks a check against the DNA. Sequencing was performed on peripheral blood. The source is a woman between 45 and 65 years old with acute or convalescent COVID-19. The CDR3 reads CASSTSDPGGADTQYF.